Following are 23 T cell receptor beta chains from one sample sequenced in a study of cytomegalovirus exposure and HLA in healthy donors. Sequencing used immunoSEQ multiplex PCR; TCRdb keeps in-frame clones, though not all of them. The sample contains 40,000 to 55,000 clones, roughly 93% of which appear only once. Sequenced sample: PBMCs. These receptors were obtained from a woman aged 18-29 years in good health and CMV-seronegative.

The J gene is TRBJ2-4, the V gene TRBV21-1; the table names TRBD1, a call not compared with the DNA. TRBV21-1 is annotated as a pseudogene. The CDR3 totals 14 residues. The CDR3 DNA is TGTGCCAGCAGCAAAGACAGGGCCAAAAACATTCAGTACTTC. Amino acid sequence: CASSKDRAKNIQYF.

CDR3 in DNA: TGTGCCAGCAGTCGTTCAGCGGGGGGAGGCACAGATACGCAGTATTTT. It is translated as CASSRSAGGGTDTQYF. The gene calls are TRBV27 and TRBJ2-3, with TRBD2 matching 9 bases. With V trimmed by 5 bases and J by 1 base, 7 bases remained unmatched. This CDR3 spans 16 amino acids. The germline gives CDR1 MNHEY, CDR2 SMNVEV (reference sequence).

The rearrangement uses TRBV4-1 and TRBJ1-4, with 9 nucleotides matching TRBD1. This CDR3 is 14 amino acids long. V gave up 4 bases and J gave up 7 bases; unmatched junction bases: 4. Germline V gene sequence: CDR1 MGHRA, CDR2 YSYEKL. The CDR3 DNA is TGCGCCAGCAGCCCCCCGACAGGGGGTGAAAAACTGTTTTTT. Amino acid sequence: CASSPPTGGEKLFF.

This clone occurred once. This rearrangement joins TRBV5-1 to TRBJ2-7; 14 positions agree with TRBD2. This CDR3 is 15 amino acids long. The V gene's germline CDR1 is SGHRS and CDR2 YFSETQ. V trimming: 2 bases; J trimming: 3 bases; junction bases outside the gene matches: 1. The CDR3 reads CASSLGTSGGYEQYF. CDR3 sequence (DNA): TGCGCCAGCAGCTTAGGGACTAGCGGGGGCTACGAGCAGTACTTC.

This clone was recorded once. The chain joins TRBV2 to TRBJ2-6, with D uncertain. V lost 7 bases and J lost 1, with 11 bases in between. CDR1 and CDR2 from the germline V gene are SNHLY and FYNNEI. This CDR3 contains 15 residues. The CDR3 coding sequence is TGTGCCAGCATGCAGGAAAGTTCTGGGGCCAACGTCCTGACTTTC. It is translated as CASMQESSGANVLTF.

The chain couples TRBV5-1 to TRBJ2-2, with D perhaps matching TRBD1 (5 bases). The germline gives CDR1 SGHRS, CDR2 YFSETQ. CDR3 length: 16 amino acids. V lost 3 bases to trimming and J lost 1 base, with 13 bases between them. The CDR3 DNA reads TGCGCCAGCAGCTCCTCTTGGACACTGAACACCGGGGAGCTGTTTTTT. This translates into CASSSSWTLNTGELFF.

This chain joins TRBV28 and TRBJ1-2; a possible D gene is TRBD1 (5 bases). The CDR3 length is 16 residues. Per the germline V gene, CDR1 is MDHEN and CDR2 is SYDVKM. V shed 5 bases and J shed 1 base, with 17 bases lying between them. The CDR3 DNA reads TGTGCCAGCAGTGACTTTACGGGGGGAGGTAACTATGGCTACACCTTC. This encodes CASSDFTGGGNYGYTF.

The rearrangement links TRBV6-6 to TRBJ2-7, with a tentative D call TRBD1 (5 bases). The V gene lost 5 bases and the J gene lost 1 base, with 12 bases spanning the gap. CDR1 MNHNY and CDR2 SVGAGI come from the germline V gene (reference sequence). The CDR3 extends over 14 amino acids. CDR3 in amino acids: CASSPPAGSYEQYF. CDR3 DNA sequence: TGTGCCAGCAGTCCCCCTGCAGGGTCCTACGAGCAGTACTTC.

V usage is TRBV6-1 and J usage is TRBJ1-5; TRBD1 might be the D (5 bases). The CDR3 contains 18 residues. Germline CDR1 reads MNHNS; CDR2 reads SASEGT. Trimming removed 2 bases at V and 3 bases at J, with 20 bases between. The CDR3 DNA is TGTGCCAGCAGTGAATACAGGTCGGGGGACTCATACAATCAGCCCCAGCATTTT. Amino acids: CASSEYRSGDSYNQPQHF.

CDR3 protein: CASSLDLPGQGEKLFF. The CDR3 nucleotides read TGTGCCAGCAGCTTAGATCTGCCAGGGCAGGGTGAAAAACTGTTTTTT. The rearrangement uses TRBV7-8 and TRBJ1-4; weak D call: TRBD1 (5 bases). The CDR3 runs 16 residues. Trimming shortened V by 1 base and J by 7 bases, and 16 bases separated the two germline ends. Germline-derived CDR1 and CDR2 are SGHVS and FQNEAQ.

This rearrangement joins TRBV6-1 to TRBJ1-2; 8 bases line up with TRBD1. V trimming: 7 bases; J trimming: 4 bases; junction bases outside the gene matches: 5. Germline CDR1 and CDR2: MNHNS and SASEGT. The CDR3 spans 13 residues. The CDR3 here is CASKSGGGYGYTF. Written as DNA, the CDR3 is TGTGCCAGCAAGTCAGGGGGCGGCTATGGCTACACCTTC.

CDR3 nucleotide sequence: TGTGCCAGTACACGACAGAACACCGGGGAGCTGTTTTTT. The encoded protein is CASTRQNTGELFF. The chain is built from TRBV19 and TRBJ2-2; no firm D call. The CDR3 consists of 13 residues. The V end was cut by 7 bases, the J end by 1 base, with 7 bases between. Germline V lookup: CDR1 LNHDA, CDR2 SQIVND (reference sequence).

CDR3 bases: TGTGCCAGCAGTTTGGAGGGGCGGAGCTCCTACGAGCAGTACTTC. Amino acid sequence: CASSLEGRSSYEQYF. The V and J genes are TRBV27 and TRBJ2-7; TRBD2 might be the D (6 bases). V dropped 3 bases and J dropped 0 bases, with 12 bases sitting between them. CDR1 is MNHEY, CDR2 SMNVEV, per germline (reference sequence). The CDR3 length is 15 residues.

The rearrangement links TRBV5-1 to TRBJ2-1; 8 bases agree with TRBD2. This CDR3 is 15 amino acids long. The ends lost 4 bases at V and 5 bases at J; junction bases unmatched: 8. Germline V gene sequence: CDR1 SGHRS, CDR2 YFSETQ. The DNA of the CDR3 is TGCGCCAGCAGCCGGGACGGGGGGGGGAACAATGAGCAGTTCTTC. The encoded protein is CASSRDGGGNNEQFF.

This chain joins TRBV19 and TRBJ1-1; D unclear. This CDR3 has 13 amino acids. CDR1 and CDR2 (germline): LNHDA, SQIVND (reference sequence). V was cut by 5 bases and J by 1 base, with 8 bases left in between. CDR3 nucleotides: TGTGCCAGTAGTCGGCGGGGGAACACTGAAGCTTTCTTT. Translating it yields CASSRRGNTEAFF.

The V gene is TRBV19, the J gene TRBJ2-3; perhaps TRBD1 as D (5 bases). This CDR3 has 15 residues. The V end lost 4 bases, the J end lost 3 bases, and 14 bases lay between the germline ends. CDR1 is LNHDA, CDR2 SQIVND, per germline (reference sequence). In nucleotides, the CDR3 is TGTGCCAGTAGTACCATCGCAGGGATAACAGATACGCAGTATTTT. It yields the protein CASSTIAGITDTQYF.

The chain recombines TRBV2 with TRBJ1-4; D might be TRBD1 (6 bases). Germline CDR1 and CDR2: SNHLY and FYNNEI. The length of the CDR3 is 13 residues. Deletions cut 7 bases from V and 4 bases from J, with 10 bases between. CDR3 sequence: CASTTGHNEKLFF. CDR3 coding DNA: TGTGCCAGCACGACAGGACATAATGAAAAACTGTTTTTT.

The gene calls are TRBV19 and TRBJ2-7, with a weak D call TRBD1 (5 bases). The CDR3 has 12 residues. Trimming cost V 4 bases and J 6 bases, with 10 bases left between them. CDR1 is LNHDA and CDR2 is SQIVND in the germline V gene (reference sequence). CDR3 nucleotides: TGTGCCAGTAGTACTCAGGGTCGCGAGCAGTACTTC. As protein: CASSTQGREQYF.

This clone was seen just once. The chain is built from TRBV19 and TRBJ2-7, with D possibly being TRBD1 (6 bases). The length of the CDR3 is 14 residues. Germline lookup yields CDR1 LNHDA and CDR2 SQIVND (reference sequence). V was shortened by 3 bases and J by 5 bases, with 14 bases between the two germline ends. The CDR3 sequence is CASSINSGTNEQYF. The CDR3 region has the DNA TGTGCCAGTAGTATTAACTCCGGGACAAACGAGCAGTACTTC.

This chain connects TRBV15 to TRBJ1-4; a weak D match, TRBD1 (6 bases). Germline values: CDR1 LNHNV, CDR2 YYDKDF (reference sequence). CDR3 size: 17 residues. V shed 0 bases and J shed 7 bases, with 18 bases lying between them. CDR3: CATSRDRGAVMAEKLFF. DNA for the CDR3: TGTGCCACCAGCAGAGATCGGGGGGCGGTCATGGCTGAAAAACTGTTTTTT.

J is TRBJ1-3 and V is TRBV28; D is perhaps TRBD1 (6 bases). Trimming pared 2 bases from V and 1 base from J, leaving 9 bases between. Germline CDR1 is MDHEN and CDR2 is SYDVKM. The length of the CDR3 is 15 residues. The CDR3 DNA is TGTGCCAGCAGTTTAGCAGGGGAATCTGGAAACACCATATATTTT. Protein product: CASSLAGESGNTIYF.

The gene calls are TRBV27 and TRBJ1-5; D is ambiguous. Germline V gene data show CDR1 as MNHEY and CDR2 as SMNVEV (reference sequence). The CDR3 spans 14 residues. V was clipped by 4 bases and J by 0 bases, with 7 bases between them. DNA of the CDR3: TGTGCCAGCAGTTCCCTATATAGCAATCAGCCCCAGCATTTT. Its translation: CASSSLYSNQPQHF.

This chain links TRBV2 with TRBJ1-5, with D perhaps TRBD1 (5 bases). Germline values: CDR1 SNHLY, CDR2 FYNNEI. The CDR3 sequence is 14 residues long. V lost 4 bases and J lost 3, with 10 bases in between. The CDR3 here is CASSGGTLNQPQHF. CDR3 in DNA: TGTGCCAGCAGTGGGGGGACTCTCAATCAGCCCCAGCATTTT.